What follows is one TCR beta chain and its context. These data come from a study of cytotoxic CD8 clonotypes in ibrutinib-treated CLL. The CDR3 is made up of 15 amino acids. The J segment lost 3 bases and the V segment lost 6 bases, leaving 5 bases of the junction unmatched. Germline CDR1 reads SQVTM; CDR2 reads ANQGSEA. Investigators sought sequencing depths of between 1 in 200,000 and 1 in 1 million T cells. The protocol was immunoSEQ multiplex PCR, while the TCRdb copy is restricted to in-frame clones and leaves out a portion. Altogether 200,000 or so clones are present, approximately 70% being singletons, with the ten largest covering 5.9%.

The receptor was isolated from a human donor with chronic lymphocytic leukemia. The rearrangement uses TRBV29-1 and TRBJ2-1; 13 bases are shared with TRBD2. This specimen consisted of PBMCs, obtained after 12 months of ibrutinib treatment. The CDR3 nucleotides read TGCAGCGTCACCGGGACTAGCGGGGTCTACAATGAGCAGTTCTTC. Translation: CSVTGTSGVYNEQFF.